This T cell receptor (beta chain) was found in a study of T cell changes during pregnancy in multiple sclerosis. Trimming took 1 base from V and 3 from J, leaving 7 bases between them. The germline V gene has CDR1 SGHTA and CDR2 FQGTGA. The CDR3 is 13 amino acids. Data came from immunoSEQ multiplex PCR; TCRdb stores just in-frame clones and leaves some out. This sample has about 48,000 clones, with around 94% found just once. The receptor's source is a female donor with multiple sclerosis, enrolled in a pregnancy study. The chain combines TRBV7-3 with TRBJ2-7, with D uncertain. The input for sequencing was CD4+ T cells from peripheral blood mononuclear cells, taken in the first trimester of pregnancy. CDR3 sequence: CASSLIPGYEQYF. CDR3 DNA: TGTGCCAGCAGCTTAATTCCGGGCTACGAGCAGTACTTC.